The clone carrying this T cell receptor (beta chain) appeared a few times. This sample was taken from a study of control samples from healthy donors and cancer patients. This CDR3 spans 17 amino acids. V shed 0 bases and J shed 4 bases, with 18 bases lying between them. CDR1 SGHDN and CDR2 FVKESK come from the germline V gene. The assay was immunoSEQ multiplex PCR, and TCRdb's table has in-frame clones only and misses some. The table records roughly 80,000 clones, roughly 89% of them present only once. The clonotype comes from a man between 45 and 60 years old in good health. Sample: blood. The chain has TRBV14 and TRBJ1-2; perhaps TRBD1 as D (6 bases). CDR3 protein: CASSQDFTVGGGYGYTF. The CDR3 nucleotides are TGTGCCAGCAGCCAAGATTTTACAGTGGGGGGCGGCTATGGCTACACCTTC.